Below, one T cell receptor beta chain is given with its context. Everyone who took part was about 18 to 90 years old, and they came from 20 to 25 US areas. Data came from immunoSEQ multiplex PCR; TCRdb stores just in-frame clones and leaves some out. In the table there are around 200,000 clones, about nine tenths of which are singletons. Germline V lookup: CDR1 MNHEY, CDR2 SVGAGI. CDR3 size: 13 residues. V was pared by 7 bases and J by 8 bases, with 17 bases between. This sample was taken from a study of blood T cell repertoires in COVID-19. The sequencing sample was made of PBMCs or T cells enriched from blood (not recorded which). This TCR derives from a woman under 40 who had recovered from COVID-19. The chain employs TRBV6-5 and TRBJ1-2, with D possibly being TRBD1 (6 bases). The CDR3 nucleotides read TGTGCCAGCACCAAACCGGGGGGGCTCGGCTACACCTTC. The encoded protein is CASTKPGGLGYTF.